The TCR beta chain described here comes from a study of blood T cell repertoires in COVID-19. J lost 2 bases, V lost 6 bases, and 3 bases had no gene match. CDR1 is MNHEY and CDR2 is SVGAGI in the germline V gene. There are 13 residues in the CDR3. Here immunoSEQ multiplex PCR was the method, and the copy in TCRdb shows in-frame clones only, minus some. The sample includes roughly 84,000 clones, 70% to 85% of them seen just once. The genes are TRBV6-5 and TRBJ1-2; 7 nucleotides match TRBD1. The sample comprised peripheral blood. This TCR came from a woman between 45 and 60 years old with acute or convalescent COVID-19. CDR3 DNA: TGTGCCAGCAGCCGGACAGGCAACTATGGCTACACCTTC. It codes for CASSRTGNYGYTF.